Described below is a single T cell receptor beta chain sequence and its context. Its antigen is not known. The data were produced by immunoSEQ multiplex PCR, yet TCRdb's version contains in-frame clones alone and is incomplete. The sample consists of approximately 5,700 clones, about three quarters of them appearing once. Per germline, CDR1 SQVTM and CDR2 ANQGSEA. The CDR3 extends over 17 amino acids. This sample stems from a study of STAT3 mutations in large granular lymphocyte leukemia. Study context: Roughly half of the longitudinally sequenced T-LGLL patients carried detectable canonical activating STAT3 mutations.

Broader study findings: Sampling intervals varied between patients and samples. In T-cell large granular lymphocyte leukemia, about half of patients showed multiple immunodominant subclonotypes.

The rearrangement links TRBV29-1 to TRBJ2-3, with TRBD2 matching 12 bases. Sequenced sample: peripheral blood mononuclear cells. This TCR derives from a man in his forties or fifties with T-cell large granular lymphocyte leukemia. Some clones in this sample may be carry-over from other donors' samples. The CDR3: CSGGGLAGQTGTDTQYF. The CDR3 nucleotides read TGCAGTGGGGGGGGACTAGCGGGCCAGACGGGCACAGATACGCAGTATTTT.